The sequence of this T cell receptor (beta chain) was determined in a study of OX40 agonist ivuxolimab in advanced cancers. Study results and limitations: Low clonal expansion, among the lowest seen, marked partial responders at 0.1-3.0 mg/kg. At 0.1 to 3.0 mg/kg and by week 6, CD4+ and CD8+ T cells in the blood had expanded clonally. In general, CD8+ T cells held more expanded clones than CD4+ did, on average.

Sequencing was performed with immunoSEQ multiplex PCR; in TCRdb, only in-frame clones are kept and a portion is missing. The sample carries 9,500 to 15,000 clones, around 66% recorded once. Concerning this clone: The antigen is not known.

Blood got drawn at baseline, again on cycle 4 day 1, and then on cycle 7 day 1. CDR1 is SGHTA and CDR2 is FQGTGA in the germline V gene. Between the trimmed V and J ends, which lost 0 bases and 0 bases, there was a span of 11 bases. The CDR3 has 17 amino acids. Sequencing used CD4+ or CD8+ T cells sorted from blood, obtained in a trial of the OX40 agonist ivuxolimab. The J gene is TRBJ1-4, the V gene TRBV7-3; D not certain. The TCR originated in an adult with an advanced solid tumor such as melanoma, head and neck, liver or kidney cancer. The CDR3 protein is CASSLTGRLATNEKLFF. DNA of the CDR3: TGTGCCAGCAGCTTAACAGGGCGATTAGCAACTAATGAAAAACTGTTTTTT.